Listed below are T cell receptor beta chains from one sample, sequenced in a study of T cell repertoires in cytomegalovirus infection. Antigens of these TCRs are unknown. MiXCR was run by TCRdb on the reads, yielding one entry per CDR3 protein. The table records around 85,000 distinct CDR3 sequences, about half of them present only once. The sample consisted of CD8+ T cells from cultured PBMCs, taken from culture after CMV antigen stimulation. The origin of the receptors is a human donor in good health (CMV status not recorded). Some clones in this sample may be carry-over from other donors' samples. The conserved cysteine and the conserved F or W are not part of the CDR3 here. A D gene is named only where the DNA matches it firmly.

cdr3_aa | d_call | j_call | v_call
ASSPWGQGVTEAF | NA | TRBJ1-1 | TRBV6-8
ASSSSGQGGLENQPQH | TRBD1 | TRBJ1-5 | TRBV7-9
ASSEVAGTSYEQY | NA | TRBJ2-7 | TRBV2
ASSLKSQGERNTQY | NA | TRBJ2-3 | TRBV7-3
ASSLRAGVGAF | NA | TRBJ1-1 | TRBV7-9
ASSLSREGYNEQF | TRBD2 | TRBJ2-1 | TRBV28
ASSISPNNEQF | NA | TRBJ2-1 | TRBV19
ASLTSLGASNQPQH | NA | TRBJ1-5 | TRBV28
ASSLGQVNEQF | TRBD1 | TRBJ2-1 | TRBV12-3/TRBV12-4
ASSLTRDRATGELF | TRBD1 | TRBJ2-2 | TRBV7-3
ASTLGSYSYNEQF | NA | TRBJ2-1 | TRBV12-3/TRBV12-4
ASSSPWGSRSYEQY | NA | TRBJ2-7 | TRBV7-8
ASSLVLAGSEQY | TRBD2 | TRBJ2-7 | TRBV7-9
ASSADSEAF | NA | TRBJ1-1 | TRBV7-9
ASSLVPRGNNTGELF | NA | TRBJ2-2 | TRBV12-3/TRBV12-4